This T cell receptor (beta chain) was sequenced for a study of shared clonotypes between healthy human individuals (dated by TCRdb to 2018 to 2020). In the study overall: The cohort comprised two women and three men aged 18 to 49 years. For each donor, CD4 naive and CD4 memory were each run on three plates, CD8 naive on two plates, and CD8 memory on one plate. To estimate repertoire size and how much clonotype sharing occurs between individuals, the study deeply sequenced the blood TCR repertoires of five healthy adults. Libraries were prepared and TCR repertoires were sequenced by different laboratories using diverse techniques, in order to increase sequencing depth and limit assay-specific biases. Each donor's leukapheresis produced roughly between roughly 0.94 and 9.5 billion PBMCs. Summary of the overall study and its limitations: Incomplete sequencing was indicated by rarefaction of sorted-subset datasets, despite the large sequencing depth. About 5% of naive CD4, roughly 3.6% of naive CD8, about 2.5% of memory CD4, and more than 0.35% of memory CD8 clonotypes were shared across a handful of donors. The genetic and exposure-history diversity represented was limited by the small number of donors. Naive subsets generally had larger estimated clonotype richness than memory subsets did. Sampling was restricted to blood, and TCR repertoires in tissue are likely to differ from TCR repertoires in blood. Clonotypes shared by all four sorted-subset donors showed higher generation probabilities than non-shared clonotypes. Pairwise subsampling led to the expectation that sequencing depth would affect the degree of clonotype sharing among donors.

Concerning this clone: Its target antigen remains unknown. The input lacks base qualities; no much larger clone sits a single base away.

Donors were healthy HIV-negative adults with no recently reported acute infections or vaccinations. All donors were Caucasian adults living in Nashville, Tennessee, USA. CD4+ T cells were enriched through magnetic negative selection, after which naive cells were positively selected on CD45RA and the remaining negative fraction served as the memory subset. Blood was obtained by leukapheresis, after which PBMCs were separated by Ficoll-Histopaque density gradient centrifugation and cryopreserved in liquid nitrogen vapor phase. Analytical flow cytometry was used to check the purity and quantity of every magnetically sorted T cell population. From each sorted fraction, genomic DNA was isolated and quantified by UV absorbance on a Nanodrop 2000c. From the cysteine up to the phenylalanine, the CDR3 has a length of 14 residues. Only CDR3 DNA remains: 42 bases, in frame from the first base. For this chain, trimming is 5 bases at the V end and 3 bases at the J end, and the number of junction bases without a gene match is 1. CDR1 MNHEY and CDR2 SMNVEV are derived from the germline V gene (reference sequence).

Using the deep immunoSEQ assay, TCR CDR3 regions were amplified from genomic DNA by multiplex PCR. Extracted genomic DNA from each cell subset was spread evenly across all wells of several immunoSEQ 96-well plates, with each plate serving as a replicate. Each replicate PCR for sorted subsets received about 0.2 ug genomic DNA, equal to about 30,000 T cell genomes. Purified libraries were quantified with a Qubit 3.0 fluorometer, sized on a Bioanalyzer 2100, and re-quantified with the KAPA Library Quantification kit. A separate single-read 150-cycle Illumina NextSeq 550 flow cell was used to sequence each immunoSEQ 96-well plate. Per the authors' processing: Because the immunoSEQ output held only junctional sequences and lacked quality scores, the filtering could not match the filtering applied to full-length reads. Sequences were annotated with PyIR, a Python wrapper for IgBLAST v1.9, using IMGT germline references to assign V/J genes and CDR3. Reads were removed for weak V/J assignments (E-value above 1e-6), missing CDR3, stop codons, out-of-frame junctions, or ambiguous translated residues. V3J clonotypes were defined as sequences sharing the same inferred V gene, J gene, and CDR3 amino acid sequence. Percentage overlap between repertoires was computed as shared unique clonotypes divided by the size of the smaller repertoire. RTK rarefaction, the Chao1 estimator, and Recon v2.1 estimates of unobserved clonotypes were used to assess repertoire richness. For all TCRbeta clonotypes obtained by the gDNA method from a handful of donors, generation probabilities were computed with OLGA. This is the immuneACCESS table as TCRdb keeps it, with only in-frame sequences that have V and J called. A part of the clones is gone; compared with another copy, unresolved V genes explain less than half, and the rest is unexplained. V, J and clone size reflect that table, while D and trimming were determined from the DNA. Present in this sample are some 1,100,000 clones, around 78% of which were seen just once. The top ten hold 0.52% of the sample.

This TCR was sampled from a man between 18 and 35 years old in good health. Some clones in this sample may be carry-over from other donors' samples. The source material was memory CD4+ T cells from PBMCs. The cell subset or site label corresponds to: CD45RA-negative fraction. The V and J segments used are TRBV27 and TRBJ2-1, and TRBD2 matches 10 of the central bases. The CDR3 protein is CASSGLAVYNEQFF. The nucleotides read TGTGCCAGCAGTGGACTAGCGGTCTACAATGAGCAGTTCTTC.